The entry below gives a single T cell receptor (beta chain) sequence along with its context. The antigen is unknown. The data stem from a study of T cell responses to AZD1222 COVID-19 vaccine. The study's findings and limits: Repertoires were sampled only after the peak T cell response. Vaccination with two AZD1222 doses was followed by a rise in Spike-specific TCR breadth and depth.

The CDR3 loop spans 13 amino acids. CDR1 and CDR2 from the germline V gene are SNHLY and FYNNEI. Trimming removed 2 bases at V and 7 bases at J, with 11 bases between. Some clones are missing from TCRdb's copy, which holds only in-frame ones; the method was immunoSEQ multiplex PCR. The sample records approximately 110,000 clones, around 82% being singletons. This TCR was recovered from an adult in good health. This sequence joins TRBV2 and TRBJ1-2; possibly TRBD1 for D (6 bases). Source: peripheral blood, taken on day 0 of AZD1222 vaccination. The CDR3: CASSETLGGGYTF. For the CDR3, the DNA is TGTGCCAGCAGTGAAACCCTAGGGGGTGGCTACACCTTC.